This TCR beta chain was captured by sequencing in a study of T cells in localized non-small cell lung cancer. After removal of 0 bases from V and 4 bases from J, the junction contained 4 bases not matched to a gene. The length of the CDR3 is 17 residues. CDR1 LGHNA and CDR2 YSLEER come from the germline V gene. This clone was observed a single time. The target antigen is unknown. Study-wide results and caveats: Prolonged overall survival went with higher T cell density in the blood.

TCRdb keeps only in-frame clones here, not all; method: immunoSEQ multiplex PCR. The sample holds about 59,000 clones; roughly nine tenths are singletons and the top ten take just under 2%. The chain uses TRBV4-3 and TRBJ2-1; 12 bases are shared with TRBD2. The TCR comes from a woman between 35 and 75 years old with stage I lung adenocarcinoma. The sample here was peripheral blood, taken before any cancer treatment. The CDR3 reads CASSQDLLAGGYNEQFF. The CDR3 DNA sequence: TGCGCCAGCAGCCAAGATCTACTAGCGGGAGGATACAATGAGCAGTTCTTC.